One sample yielded the 18 T cell receptor beta chains listed below, sequenced in a study of early T cells in non-severe SARS-CoV-2 infection. MiXCR, applied by TCRdb to the 5' RACE reads, yields one record per CDR3 protein. The table shows tens of thousands of distinct CDR3 sequences, with about 13% occurring only once. Material for sequencing was whole blood. The receptor set was obtained from an adult who was a healthcare worker with PCR-confirmed SARS-CoV-2 infection or an uninfected control (not recorded which).

This chain joins TRBV4-1 and TRBJ2-7; TRBD1 or TRBD2 may be the D gene (6 bases each). Trimming shortened V by 6 bases and J by 7 bases, and 19 bases separated the two germline ends. Germline-derived CDR1 and CDR2 are MGHRA and YSYEKL. The CDR3 sequence is 14 residues long. CDR3 coding DNA: TGCGCCAGCAGTCCCACCTATCGGGGGCAAGAGCAGTACTTC. Translated, it gives CASSPTYRGQEQYF.

The chain has TRBV5-1 and TRBJ1-1, with D maybe TRBD1 (6 bases). The germline CDR1 and CDR2 sequences are SGHRS and YFSETQ. This CDR3 is built from 15 residues. The V and J ends lost 1 base and 4 bases respectively, with 14 bases between them. The CDR3 coding sequence is TGCGCCAGCAGCTTGACCCCAGGGGCAGGCACTGAAGCTTTCTTT. This encodes CASSLTPGAGTEAFF.

This clonotype was recorded at least ten times. This sequence joins TRBV7-9 and TRBJ2-4; D unresolved. The CDR3 totals 15 residues. The germline V and J ends were trimmed by 5 bases and 0 bases, with 11 bases remaining between them. Germline V gives CDR1 SEHNR, CDR2 FQNEAQ (reference sequence). Here the CDR3 DNA reads TGTGCCAGCAGCCCCTTGATGCTAGCCAAAAACATTCAGTACTTC. Protein sequence: CASSPLMLAKNIQYF.

The chain couples TRBV5-1 to TRBJ2-7, with 8 nucleotides matching TRBD1. With V trimmed by 7 bases and J by 0 bases, 12 bases remained unmatched. The CDR3 length is 16 residues. Germline CDR1 is SGHRS and CDR2 is YFSETQ. The CDR3 here is CASARGQATSSYEQYF. CDR3 coding DNA: TGCGCCAGCGCCCGGGGACAGGCCACATCCTCCTACGAGCAGTACTTC.

This clonotype was observed many times. The rearrangement uses TRBV29-1 and TRBJ2-2; 7 nucleotides line up with TRBD1. The CDR3 extends over 13 amino acids. CDR1 and CDR2 from the germline V gene are SQVTM and ANQGSEA. Trimming cost V 6 bases and J 6 bases; bases outside gene matches: 7. CDR3 sequence reads: CSVTGISAGELFF. CDR3 sequence (DNA): TGCAGCGTGACAGGGATCTCCGCCGGGGAGCTGTTTTTT.

This chain joins TRBV5-1 and TRBJ2-1; D gene uncertain. The V gene's germline CDR1 is SGHRS and CDR2 YFSETQ. This CDR3 has 16 residues. Trimming took 0 bases from V and 5 from J, leaving 15 bases between them. CDR3 loop: CASSLALWSGNNEQFF. The CDR3 DNA reads as TGCGCCAGCAGCTTGGCCTTATGGTCCGGTAACAATGAGCAGTTCTTC.

At least ten counts were recorded for this clonotype. This sequence joins TRBV12-3 or TRBV12-4 and TRBJ1-1; 10 bases are a match to TRBD1. The CDR3 sequence is 13 residues long. The V and J ends lost 6 bases and 5 bases, in that order; junction bases with no gene match: 3. CDR3 DNA: TGTGCCAGCAGGCCGGGACAGGGGACTGAAGCTTTCTTT. Translated, it gives CASRPGQGTEAFF.

The chain is built from TRBV7-2 and TRBJ2-6; perhaps TRBD1 as D (6 bases). CDR1 is SGHTA, CDR2 FQGNSA, per germline. The CDR3 loop spans 15 amino acids. Trimming removed 4 bases from V and 4 bases from J, with 11 bases in between. The CDR3 spells CASSSGVRGANVLTF. As DNA, the CDR3 is TGTGCCAGCAGCTCAGGGGTCCGCGGGGCCAACGTCCTGACTTTC. The full variable domain, rest sourced from reference TRBV7-2 and TRBJ2-6, is GAGVSQSPSNKVTEKGKDVELRCDPISGHTALYWYRQSLGQGLEFLIYFQGNSAPDKSGLPSDRFSAERTGGSVSTLTIQRTQQEDSAVYLCASSSGVRGANVLTFGAGSRLTVL.

This clonotype appeared once. This sequence joins TRBV7-9 and TRBJ1-1, with D possibly being TRBD1 (5 bases). V lost 5 bases, J lost 7 bases, and 17 bases lay in between. The CDR3 is 14 residues long. Germline lookup yields CDR1 SEHNR and CDR2 FQNEAQ (reference sequence). The CDR3 loop reads CASSTPSGVNEAFF. The CDR3 DNA reads TGTGCCAGCAGCACCCCGTCGGGGGTGAATGAAGCTTTCTTT.

This clonotype was counted a few times. The chain links TRBV6-4 to TRBJ1-6, with unresolved D. The CDR3 length is 13 residues. Germline CDR1 MRHNA, CDR2 SNTAGT. V was shortened by 6 bases and J by 4 bases, with 7 bases between the two germline ends. CDR3 sequence (DNA): TGTGCCAGCAGAGAAAATTATAATTCACCCCTCCACTTT. Protein sequence: CASRENYNSPLHF.

The gene calls are TRBV9 and TRBJ2-1, with no clear D. Germline values: CDR1 SGDLS, CDR2 YYNGEE. There are 12 residues in the CDR3. Trimming took 0 bases from V and 8 from J, leaving 6 bases between them. CDR3 residues: CASSVVGDEQFF. The CDR3 DNA reads TGTGCCAGCAGCGTAGTTGGGGATGAGCAGTTCTTC.

The chain carries TRBV4-1 and TRBJ2-3; 8 bases match TRBD2. V gave up 2 bases and J gave up 6 bases; unmatched junction bases: 4. Germline V CDR1 and CDR2: MGHRA, YSYEKL. The length of the CDR3 is 14 residues. The CDR3 DNA is TGCGCCAGCAGCCAAATTAGCGGGAAGGATACGCAGTATTTT. Amino acids: CASSQISGKDTQYF.

This clonotype came up many times. The rearrangement links TRBV10-3 to TRBJ2-3; D not certain. Trimming pared 0 bases from V and 2 bases from J, leaving 12 bases between. Per the germline V gene, CDR1 is ENHRY and CDR2 is SYGVKD. The CDR3 covers 16 residues. The chain's CDR3 is CAISESFGPHTDTQYF. CDR3 coding DNA: TGTGCCATCAGTGAGTCTTTCGGACCGCACACAGATACGCAGTATTTT.

This clonotype was observed a handful of times. This chain joins TRBV6-6 and TRBJ2-2, with no clear D. In germline, CDR1 is MNHNY, CDR2 SVGAGI (reference sequence). CDR3 length: 13 residues. V lost 7 bases and J 5 bases, leaving 11 bases between the germline ends. CDR3 bases: TGTGCCAGCAACAAGAGTCGTACCGGGGAGCTGTTTTTT. It is translated as CASNKSRTGELFF.

This clonotype has more than one count but fewer than ten. The chain joins TRBV5-5 to TRBJ2-1, with D hard to call. CDR3 length equals 15 residues. The V end was cut by 0 bases, the J end by 8 bases, with 15 bases between. The germline V gene has CDR1 SGHKS and CDR2 YYEKEE (reference sequence). DNA of the CDR3: TGTGCCAGCAGCTTGGCTCTCTACGATAGGGATGAGCAGTTCTTC. It is translated as CASSLALYDRDEQFF.

This clonotype has at least ten counts. The chain employs TRBV5-1 and TRBJ2-5, with 13 bases matching TRBD2. The CDR3 is 15 amino acids. With 1 base clipped from V and 5 bases from J, the junction kept 2 bases outside the gene matches. Germline V lookup: CDR1 SGHRS, CDR2 YFSETQ. In DNA form, the CDR3 reads TGCGCCAGCAGCTTGAGGGGACTAGCGGGGGAGACCCAGTACTTC. Translation: CASSLRGLAGETQYF.

A few counts support this clonotype. The V and J genes are TRBV29-1 and TRBJ1-2, with D tentatively TRBD1 (6 bases). V was shortened by 0 bases and J by 11 bases, with 16 bases between the two germline ends. The germline V gene encodes CDR1 SQVTM and CDR2 ANQGSEA. This CDR3 region has 13 residues. The CDR3 coding sequence is TGCAGCGTTGAAGATGGGGGCCCTAACGGGTACACCTTC. Protein product: CSVEDGGPNGYTF.

This clonotype was picked up a small number of times. The junction does not match germline at one end; this may be a read error. The chain combines TRBV12-3 or TRBV12-4 with TRBJ2-1, with 14 bases fitting TRBD2. CDR3 length: 13 residues. Written as DNA, the CDR3 is TGTGCCAGCACCCCGACTAGCGGGAGGGCCCGGATCTTC. It yields the protein CASTPTSGRARIF.